This entry concerns a single T cell receptor delta chain. This clone was counted only a few times. Its antigen is still unknown. The amino acid sequence in TCRdb belongs to a much larger clone and departs from this DNA's translation at residue 7, likely a sequencing read error; the sequence shown is translated from the DNA. For bulk TCR repertoire analysis, Vgamma9/Vdelta2+ and Vdelta2-negative gammadelta T cell populations were flow-sorted out of peripheral blood mononuclear cells. The receptor library was made with multiplex PCR. Instrument on record: Illumina MiSeq. Each sorted gammadelta T cell sample was sequenced for both the TCR gamma (TRG) and TCR delta (TRD) chains. As for how the authors treated the data: The repertoire analyses drew on clonotype tree plots, the accumulated frequency of the top 20 clonotypes, and diversity index (DI) and D75 metrics. TCRdb reanalyzed the public reads with the CATT caller, and identical DNA sequences were merged afterwards. What appears here as the V and J calls and clone size reflects TCRdb's work, not the paper's. The sample contains some 100,000 delta-chain clones, around 1.4% of them found a single time. Just under 9% of the sample lies in the top ten.

The CDR3 goes from the cysteine to the phenylalanine over 17 residues. Here the CDR3 DNA is all that survives: 51 bases in frame from base 1. For CDR1 and CDR2, the germline V gene (reference sequence) lists TVYSNPD and GDNSRS. At the junction V is shortened by 0 bases and J by 0 bases, with 20 bases in between. The data stem from a study of γδ T cells in repeated Plasmodium falciparum infection (dated by TCRdb to about 2021). The study in broad terms: The natural-infection arm enrolled Malian children exposed to intense seasonal malaria transmission and compared the Malian children with Australian children matched for age and gender. Four to six malaria-naive U.S. adults underwent four controlled human malaria infections by bites from P. falciparum NF54-infected Anopheles stephensi mosquitoes over about 630 days. Controlled-infection subjects were sampled at baseline, immediately before selected infections, and 21 days after each infection. The study examined how repeated Plasmodium falciparum infection shapes the human gammadelta T cell repertoire, using natural infection in Mali and controlled human malaria infection. Malian gammadelta TCR repertoires were analysed cross-sectionally in periods with no transmission and longitudinally across episodes of acute febrile malaria. Paper-wide results and their limitations: In Vdelta2-negative, largely Vdelta1+, gammadelta TCR repertoires, repeated controlled infections appeared to drive waves of new clonotype selection. Because the controlled-infection cohort was small, analysis of inter-individual variability in gammadelta T cell responses was limited. Compared with the repertoires of Australian children, the Vdelta2-negative gammadelta TCR repertoires of Malian children appeared more clonally expanded, less diverse and less shared. Generalizability was limited because the Malian cohort came from a small rural village made up predominantly of one ethnic group. A highly stable polyclonal repertoire over time and infection, with many inter-individual overlapping TCRgamma sequences, was shown by Vgamma9/Vdelta2+ TCR repertoires.

The chain was built from TRDV3 and TRDJ1; the D gene is unclear. Sequencing was carried out using gamma-delta T cells from blood. This sequence originates from a pool of human donors (malaria-infected and uninfected, not separated). Read as DNA, the sequence is TGTGCCTTTAGTTGGAGTATTCGGGTCTGGTACACCGATAAACTCATCTTT. This gives the protein CAFSWSIRVWYTDKLIF.